This T cell receptor (beta chain) was captured in a study of T-cell memory formation after mild COVID-19. Study results and caveats: Prior to infection, memory already included some responding clones, suggesting cross-reactive memory joined.

Comment on this clonotype: The target antigen is unknown.

A single record per CDR3 protein comes from TCRdb applying MiXCR to the 5' RACE reads. The profile shows 500,000 to 600,000 distinct CDR3 sequences, about a sixth of them singletons. CDR1 LGHDT and CDR2 YNNKEL come from the germline V gene (reference sequence). Unmatched junction bases numbered 5, after V lost 6 bases and J lost 0 bases. There are 16 residues in the CDR3. Sample: PBMCs or a T cell subset sorted from them (not recorded which). The rearrangement uses TRBV3-1 and TRBJ2-5, with 12 bases fitting TRBD2. This clonotype was obtained from an adult woman who had mild COVID-19 (a few samples of this study predate the infection). Cell type and time point are not known. This chain's CDR3 is CASRRRTSGDQETQYF. The CDR3 region has the DNA TGTGCCAGCAGGCGACGGACTAGCGGGGACCAAGAGACCCAGTACTTC.